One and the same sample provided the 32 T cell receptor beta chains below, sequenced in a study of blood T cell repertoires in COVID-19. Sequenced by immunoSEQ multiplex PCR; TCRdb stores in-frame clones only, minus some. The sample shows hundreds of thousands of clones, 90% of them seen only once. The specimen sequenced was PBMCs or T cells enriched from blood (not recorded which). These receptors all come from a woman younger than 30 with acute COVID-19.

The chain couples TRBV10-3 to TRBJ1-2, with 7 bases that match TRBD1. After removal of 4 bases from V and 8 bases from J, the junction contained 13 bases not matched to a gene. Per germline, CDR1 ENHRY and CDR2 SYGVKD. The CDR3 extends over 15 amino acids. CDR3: CAISGTGPSLSGYTF. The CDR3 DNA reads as TGTGCCATCAGTGGGACAGGACCCTCGTTATCCGGCTACACCTTC.

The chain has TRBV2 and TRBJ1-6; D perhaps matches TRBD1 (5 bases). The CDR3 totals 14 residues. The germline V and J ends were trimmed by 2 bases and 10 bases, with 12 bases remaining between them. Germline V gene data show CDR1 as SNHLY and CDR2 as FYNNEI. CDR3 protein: CASSELGGESPLHF. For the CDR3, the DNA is TGTGCCAGCAGTGAATTGGGGGGAGAATCACCCCTCCACTTT.

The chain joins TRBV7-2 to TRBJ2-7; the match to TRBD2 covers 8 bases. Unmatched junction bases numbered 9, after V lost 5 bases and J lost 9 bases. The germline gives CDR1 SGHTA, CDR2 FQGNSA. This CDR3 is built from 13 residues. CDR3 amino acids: CASSTGREGLQYF. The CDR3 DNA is TGTGCCAGCAGCACGGGACGGGAGGGTCTGCAGTACTTC.

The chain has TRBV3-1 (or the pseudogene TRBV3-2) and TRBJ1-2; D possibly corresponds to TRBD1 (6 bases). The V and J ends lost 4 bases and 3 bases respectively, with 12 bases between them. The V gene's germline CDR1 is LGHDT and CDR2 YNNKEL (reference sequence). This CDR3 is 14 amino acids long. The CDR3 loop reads CASSRNRAHYGYTF. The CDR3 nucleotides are TGTGCCAGCAGCCGTAACAGGGCCCACTATGGCTACACCTTC.

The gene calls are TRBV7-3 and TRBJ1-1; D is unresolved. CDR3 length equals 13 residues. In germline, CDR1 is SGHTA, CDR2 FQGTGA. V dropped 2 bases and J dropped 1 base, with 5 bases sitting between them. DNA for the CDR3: TGTGCCAGCAGCTTATTACAGAACACTGAAGCTTTCTTT. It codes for CASSLLQNTEAFF.

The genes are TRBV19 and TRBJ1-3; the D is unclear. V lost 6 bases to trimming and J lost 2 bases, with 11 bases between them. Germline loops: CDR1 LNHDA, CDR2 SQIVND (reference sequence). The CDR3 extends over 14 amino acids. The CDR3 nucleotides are TGTGCCAGTAGCCCAGAGGTGGCTGGAAACACCATATATTTT. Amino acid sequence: CASSPEVAGNTIYF.

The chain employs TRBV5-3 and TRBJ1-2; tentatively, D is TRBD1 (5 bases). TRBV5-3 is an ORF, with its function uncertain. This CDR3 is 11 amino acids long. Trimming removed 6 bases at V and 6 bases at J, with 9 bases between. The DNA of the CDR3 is TGTGCCAGAATGACGGGGGATGGCTACACCTTC. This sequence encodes CARMTGDGYTF.

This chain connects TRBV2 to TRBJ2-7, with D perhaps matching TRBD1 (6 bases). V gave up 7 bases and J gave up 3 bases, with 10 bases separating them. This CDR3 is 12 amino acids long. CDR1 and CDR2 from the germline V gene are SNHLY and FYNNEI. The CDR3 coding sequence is TGTGCCAGCACAGGACAGATCTACGAGCAGTACTTC. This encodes CASTGQIYEQYF.

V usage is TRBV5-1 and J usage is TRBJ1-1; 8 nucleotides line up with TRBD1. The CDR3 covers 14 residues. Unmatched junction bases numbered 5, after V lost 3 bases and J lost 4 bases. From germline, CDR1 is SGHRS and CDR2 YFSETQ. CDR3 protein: CASSSQGVGTEAFF. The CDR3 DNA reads TGCGCCAGCAGCTCACAGGGGGTCGGCACTGAAGCTTTCTTT. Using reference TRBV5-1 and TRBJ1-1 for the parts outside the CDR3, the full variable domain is KAGVTQTPRYLIKTRGQQVTLSCSPISGHRSVSWYQQTPGQGLQFLFEYFSETQRNKGNFPGRFSGRQFSNSRSEMNVSTLELGDSALYLCASSSQGVGTEAFFGQGTRLTVV.

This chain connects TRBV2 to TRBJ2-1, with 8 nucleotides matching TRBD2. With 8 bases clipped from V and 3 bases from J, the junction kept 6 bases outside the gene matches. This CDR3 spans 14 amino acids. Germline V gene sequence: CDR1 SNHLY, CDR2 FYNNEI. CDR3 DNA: TGTGCCAGCCGAGCGGGAGATCTCTACAATGAGCAGTTCTTC. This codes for CASRAGDLYNEQFF.

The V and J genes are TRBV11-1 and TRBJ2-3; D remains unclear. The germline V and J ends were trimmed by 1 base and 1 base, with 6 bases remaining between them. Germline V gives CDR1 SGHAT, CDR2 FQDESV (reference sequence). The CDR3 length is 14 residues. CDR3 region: CASSLDVGTDTQYF. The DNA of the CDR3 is TGTGCCAGCAGCTTAGATGTCGGCACAGATACGCAGTATTTT.

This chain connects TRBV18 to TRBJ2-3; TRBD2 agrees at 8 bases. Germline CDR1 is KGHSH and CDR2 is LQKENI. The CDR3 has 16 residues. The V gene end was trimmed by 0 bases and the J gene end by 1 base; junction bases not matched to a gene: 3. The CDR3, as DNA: TGTGCCAGCTCACCACCGGTACTAGCGGGCACAGATACGCAGTATTTT. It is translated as CASSPPVLAGTDTQYF.

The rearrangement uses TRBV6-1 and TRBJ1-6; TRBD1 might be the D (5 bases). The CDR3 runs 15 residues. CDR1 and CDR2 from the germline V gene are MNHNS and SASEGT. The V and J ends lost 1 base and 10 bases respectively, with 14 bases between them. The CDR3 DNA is TGTGCCAGCAGTGAAGAGTGGACAAATTACTCACCCCTCCACTTT. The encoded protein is CASSEEWTNYSPLHF.

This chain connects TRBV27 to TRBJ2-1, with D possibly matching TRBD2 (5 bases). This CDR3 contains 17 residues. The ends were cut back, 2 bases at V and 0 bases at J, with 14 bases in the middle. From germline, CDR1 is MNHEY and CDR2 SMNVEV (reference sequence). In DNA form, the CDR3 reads TGTGCCAGCAGTTTAGAACTAGGTCCGAGCTCCTACAATGAGCAGTTCTTC. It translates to CASSLELGPSSYNEQFF.

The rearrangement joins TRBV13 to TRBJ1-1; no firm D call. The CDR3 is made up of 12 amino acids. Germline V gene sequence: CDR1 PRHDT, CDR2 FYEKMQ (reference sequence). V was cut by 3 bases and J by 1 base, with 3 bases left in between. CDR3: CASSFGNTEAFF. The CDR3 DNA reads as TGTGCCAGCAGCTTCGGGAACACTGAAGCTTTCTTT.

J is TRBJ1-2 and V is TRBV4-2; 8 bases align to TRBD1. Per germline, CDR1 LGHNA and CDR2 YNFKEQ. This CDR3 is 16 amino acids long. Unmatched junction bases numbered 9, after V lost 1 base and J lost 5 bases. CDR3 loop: CASSQGRQGAGYGYTF. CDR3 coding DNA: TGTGCCAGCAGCCAAGGTCGGCAGGGGGCGGGGTATGGCTACACCTTC.

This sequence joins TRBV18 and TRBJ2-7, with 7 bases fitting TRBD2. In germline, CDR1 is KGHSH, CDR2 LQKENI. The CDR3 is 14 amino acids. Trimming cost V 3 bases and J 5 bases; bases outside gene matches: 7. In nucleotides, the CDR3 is TGTGCCAGCTCACCGTCGGAGGGAGGGGACGAGCAGTACTTC. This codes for CASSPSEGGDEQYF.

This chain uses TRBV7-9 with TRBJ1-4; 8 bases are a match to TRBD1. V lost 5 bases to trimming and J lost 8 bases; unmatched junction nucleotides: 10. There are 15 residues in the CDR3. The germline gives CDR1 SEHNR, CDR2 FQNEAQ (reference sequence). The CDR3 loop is CASSPDRGQDEKLFF. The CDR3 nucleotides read TGTGCCAGCAGCCCTGACAGGGGACAGGACGAAAAACTGTTTTTT.

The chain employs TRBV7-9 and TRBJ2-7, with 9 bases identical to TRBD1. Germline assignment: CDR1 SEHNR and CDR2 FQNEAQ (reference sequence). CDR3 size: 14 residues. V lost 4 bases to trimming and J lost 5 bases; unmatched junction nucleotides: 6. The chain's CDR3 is CASSSGTGSNEQYF. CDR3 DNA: TGTGCCAGCAGCTCCGGGACAGGGTCCAACGAGCAGTACTTC.

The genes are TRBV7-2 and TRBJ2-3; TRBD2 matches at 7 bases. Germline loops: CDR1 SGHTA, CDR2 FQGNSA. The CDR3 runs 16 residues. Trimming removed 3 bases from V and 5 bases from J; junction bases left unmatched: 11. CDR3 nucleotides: TGTGCCAGCAGCTTCGGGGGGAGGGCCTCTGGAGATACGCAGTATTTT. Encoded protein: CASSFGGRASGDTQYF. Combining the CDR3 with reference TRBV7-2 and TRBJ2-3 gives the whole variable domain GAGVSQSPSNKVTEKGKDVELRCDPISGHTALYWYRQSLGQGLEFLIYFQGNSAPDKSGLPSDRFSAERTGGSVSTLTIQRTQQEDSAVYLCASSFGGRASGDTQYFGPGTRLTVL.

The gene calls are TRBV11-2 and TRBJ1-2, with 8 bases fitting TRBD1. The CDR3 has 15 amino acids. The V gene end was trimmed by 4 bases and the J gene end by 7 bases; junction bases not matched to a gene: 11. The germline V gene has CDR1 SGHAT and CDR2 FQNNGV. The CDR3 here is CASSYAGTGLAGYTF. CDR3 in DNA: TGTGCCAGCAGCTACGCCGGGACAGGTTTGGCTGGCTACACCTTC.

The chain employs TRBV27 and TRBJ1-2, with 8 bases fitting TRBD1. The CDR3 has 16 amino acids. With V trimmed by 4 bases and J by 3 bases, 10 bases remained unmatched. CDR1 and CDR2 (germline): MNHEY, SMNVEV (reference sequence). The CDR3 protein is CASSWGRGHPDYGYTF. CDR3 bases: TGTGCCAGCAGTTGGGGCAGGGGGCATCCAGACTATGGCTACACCTTC.

Here the CDR3 DNA reads TGCAGCGGGACTAGCCTGGGTTTTGAGCAGTACTTC. Its translation: CSGTSLGFEQYF. The rearrangement uses TRBV29-1 and TRBJ2-7; TRBD2 matches 8 bases. Per germline, CDR1 SQVTM and CDR2 ANQGSEA. The CDR3 runs 12 residues. The V and J ends lost 7 bases and 7 bases, in that order; junction bases with no gene match: 9.

CDR3 coding DNA: TGTGCCAGCAGTTGGACTAGCGAGGTCGGGCAGTTCTTC. The encoded protein is CASSWTSEVGQFF. The chain uses TRBV27 and TRBJ2-1; 9 bases are a match to TRBD2. Looked up from germline, CDR1 is MNHEY and CDR2 is SMNVEV (reference sequence). Trimming removed 4 bases from V and 12 bases from J; junction bases left unmatched: 7. The CDR3 loop spans 13 amino acids.

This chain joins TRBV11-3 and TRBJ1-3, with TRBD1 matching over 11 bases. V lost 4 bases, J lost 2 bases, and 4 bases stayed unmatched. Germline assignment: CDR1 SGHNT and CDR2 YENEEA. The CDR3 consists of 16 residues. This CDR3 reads CASSSSGQGAGNTIYF. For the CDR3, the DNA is TGTGCCAGCAGCTCGTCGGGACAGGGGGCTGGAAACACCATATATTTT.

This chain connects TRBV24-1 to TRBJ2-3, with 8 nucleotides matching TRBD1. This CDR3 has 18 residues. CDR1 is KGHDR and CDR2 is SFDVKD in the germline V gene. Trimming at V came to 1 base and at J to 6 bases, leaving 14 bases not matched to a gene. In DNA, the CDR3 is TGTGCCACCAGTGATTTTCGTTCCGGACAGGGTAGTCTCGATACGCAGTATTTT. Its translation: CATSDFRSGQGSLDTQYF.

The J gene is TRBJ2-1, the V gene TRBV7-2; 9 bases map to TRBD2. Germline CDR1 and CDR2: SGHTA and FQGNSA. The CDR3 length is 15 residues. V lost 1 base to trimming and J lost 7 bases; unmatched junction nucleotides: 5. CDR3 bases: TGTGCCAGCAGCTTAGGAAGCGGGAGGCCTAATGAGCAGTTCTTC. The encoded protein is CASSLGSGRPNEQFF.

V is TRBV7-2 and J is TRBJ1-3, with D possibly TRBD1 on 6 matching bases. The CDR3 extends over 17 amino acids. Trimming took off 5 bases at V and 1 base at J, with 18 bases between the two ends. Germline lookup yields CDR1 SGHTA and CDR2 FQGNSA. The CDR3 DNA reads TGTGCCAGCAGCCCGACAGGTCACTGGGGATCTGGAAACACCATATATTTT. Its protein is CASSPTGHWGSGNTIYF.

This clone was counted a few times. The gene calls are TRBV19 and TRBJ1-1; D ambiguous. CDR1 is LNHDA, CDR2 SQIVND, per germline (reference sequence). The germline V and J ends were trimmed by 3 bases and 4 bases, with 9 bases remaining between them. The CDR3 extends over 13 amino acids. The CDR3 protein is CASSIFGSTEAFF. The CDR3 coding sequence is TGTGCCAGTAGTATTTTCGGGTCCACTGAAGCTTTCTTT.

Here the CDR3 reads CASSLDISYEQYF. The CDR3 nucleotides read TGTGCCAGCAGCTTAGATATCAGCTACGAGCAGTACTTC. This chain connects TRBV11-2 to TRBJ2-7; D uncertain. The germline CDR1 and CDR2 sequences are SGHAT and FQNNGV. V was clipped by 0 bases and J by 3 bases, with 6 bases between them. This CDR3 comprises 13 residues.

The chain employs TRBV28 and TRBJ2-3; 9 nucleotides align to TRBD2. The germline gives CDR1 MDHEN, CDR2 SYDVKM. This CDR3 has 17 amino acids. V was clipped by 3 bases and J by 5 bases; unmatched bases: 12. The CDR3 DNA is TGTGCCAGCAGTTTGGGGACAAGCGGGAGGCAAGGAGATACGCAGTATTTT. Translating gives CASSLGTSGRQGDTQYF.

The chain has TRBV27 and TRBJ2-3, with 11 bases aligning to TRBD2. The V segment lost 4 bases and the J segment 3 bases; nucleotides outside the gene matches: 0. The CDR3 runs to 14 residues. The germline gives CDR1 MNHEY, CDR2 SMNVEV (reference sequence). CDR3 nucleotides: TGTGCCAGCAGTTGGACTAGCGGGACAGATACGCAGTATTTT. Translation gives CASSWTSGTDTQYF.